The present entry profiles one TCR beta chain with its context. Profiled with immunoSEQ multiplex PCR; TCRdb holds only in-frame clones, not every one. The data show hundreds of thousands of clones, with 80% to 90% seen just once and about 1.5% held by the top ten. The data originate from a study of Ad26.COV2.S vaccination and SARS-CoV-2 variants. The sample's treatment: around 19 received Ad26.COV2.S at low or high dose, single or two shots; about 5 received placebo; per-sample allocation not given. Sample collection was performed on day 63 after the first vaccine or placebo injection. The CDR3 has 17 residues. V shed 3 bases, J shed 5 bases, and the junction held 11 bases outside the gene matches. Germline loops: CDR1 SGDLS, CDR2 YYNGEE.

Here the sequenced sample was peripheral blood, taken in a trial of Ad26.COV2.S vaccine versus placebo. The V call is TRBV9, the J call TRBJ2-2; 9 nucleotides align to TRBD2. The TCR originated in a person aged 18-60 years who received the Ad26.COV2.S COVID-19 vaccine or a placebo. CDR3 amino acids: CASSGSSGGQGTGELFF. The CDR3 DNA follows: TGTGCCAGCAGCGGATCCAGCGGGGGGCAGGGGACCGGGGAGCTGTTTTTT.